These 25 T cell receptor beta chains were all obtained from the same sample, sequenced in a study of monozygotic twins with inflammatory bowel disease. With the 5' RACE reads reprocessed, TCRdb shows one record per CDR3 protein and no DNA. The clone table shows fewer than 550,000 distinct CDR3 sequences, with the ten largest holding 2.4%. Sequenced input: blood. The receptors were gathered from a human donor with ulcerative colitis or Crohn's disease, or a healthy co-twin of an affected twin (not recorded which).

The rearrangement links TRBV6-5 to TRBJ2-7; TCRdb calls TRBD1, which cannot be checked without DNA. Germline assignment: CDR1 MNHEY and CDR2 SVGAGI. The CDR3 covers 12 residues. The CDR3 loop is CASREVGGEQYF.

The chain is built from TRBV19 and TRBJ1-5; as DNA is missing, the TRBD1 call by TCRdb cannot be tested. CDR3 length: 18 amino acids. Germline CDR1 and CDR2: LNHDA and SQIVND (reference sequence). This CDR3 is CASSMLRGTGGLWQPQHF.

The CDR3 sequence is CASSPGLAGAEQYF. The gene calls are TRBV18 and TRBJ2-7; TCRdb indicates TRBD2, and absent DNA this call remains unverified. CDR1 and CDR2 from the germline V gene are KGHSH and LQKENI. This CDR3 comprises 14 residues.

V and J are TRBV10-3 and TRBJ1-5. Germline V gives CDR1 ENHRY, CDR2 SYGVKD. CDR3 length equals 14 residues. The CDR3 protein is CAISDRPNNQPQHF.

The chain is built from TRBV5-4 and TRBJ1-6. The CDR3 covers 12 residues. The germline V gene has CDR1 SGHNT and CDR2 YYREEE (reference sequence). The CDR3 reads CASSLRDSPLHF.

This CDR3 reads CASSVGGSNTEAFF. The V gene is TRBV9, the J gene TRBJ1-1; lacking DNA, the TRBD1 call made by TCRdb goes unchecked. Germline V gene data show CDR1 as SGDLS and CDR2 as YYNGEE. This CDR3 has 14 amino acids.

J is TRBJ2-1 and V is TRBV5-1. CDR1 and CDR2 from the germline V gene are SGHRS and YFSETQ. This CDR3 region has 11 residues. The CDR3 loop is CASRWGTEQFF. The full variable domain, in which reference TRBV5-1 and TRBJ2-1 provide the parts outside the CDR3, is KAGVTQTPRYLIKTRGQQVTLSCSPISGHRSVSWYQQTPGQGLQFLFEYFSETQRNKGNFPGRFSGRQFSNSRSEMNVSTLELGDSALYLCASRWGTEQFFGPGTRLTVL.

The chain combines TRBV10-3 with TRBJ2-3; the TCRdb call, TRBD2, lacks DNA for checking. The germline CDR1 and CDR2 sequences are ENHRY and SYGVKD. This CDR3 comprises 14 residues. The chain's CDR3 is CAIRSAIFTDTQYF.

The gene calls are TRBV12-3 or TRBV12-4 and TRBJ2-2. The CDR3 length is 14 residues. CDR3 sequence reads: CASSRGGSTGELFF.

The chain recombines TRBV30 with TRBJ2-7. In germline, CDR1 is GTSNPN, CDR2 SVGIG (reference sequence). The CDR3 is 11 amino acids. CDR3 region: CACSQVYEQYF.

The gene calls are TRBV6-6 and TRBJ2-1; without DNA, the TCRdb call of TRBD1 cannot be checked. There are 14 residues in the CDR3. The germline V gene has CDR1 MNHNY and CDR2 SVGAGI (reference sequence). The CDR3: CASSRLYPRGEQFF.

The CDR3 loop is CASSLAAANEKLFF. The chain combines TRBV5-1 with TRBJ1-4. The germline V gene has CDR1 SGHRS and CDR2 YFSETQ. The CDR3 is 14 amino acids.

Here the CDR3 reads CASSLGGVLYEQYF. The V call is TRBV7-9, the J call TRBJ2-7; the TCRdb call, TRBD2, lacks DNA for checking. Germline CDR1 SEHNR, CDR2 FQNEAQ (reference sequence). The CDR3 is made up of 14 amino acids.

The chain combines TRBV30 with TRBJ2-5. Germline CDR1 is GTSNPN and CDR2 is SVGIG (reference sequence). The CDR3 runs 15 residues. The CDR3 is CAWSLDRSIQETQYF.

The chain recombines TRBV2 with TRBJ2-6. Germline V CDR1 and CDR2: SNHLY, FYNNEI. The CDR3 spans 19 residues. CDR3: CASSERGAQGWSGANVLTF.

This sequence joins TRBV7-3 and TRBJ1-1; TCRdb selects TRBD1, and the lack of DNA leaves this call unchecked. CDR1 and CDR2 (germline): SGHTA, FQGTGA. The CDR3 runs 15 residues. The CDR3: CASSTTGGRDTEAFF.

The chain couples TRBV12-3 or TRBV12-4 to TRBJ2-2; TCRdb's D gene call, TRBD1, goes unchecked for lack of DNA. This CDR3 is 14 amino acids long. The CDR3 reads CASKDRANTGELFF.

The genes are TRBV7-3 and TRBJ2-2; TCRdb's D gene call, TRBD1, goes unchecked for lack of DNA. CDR3 size: 15 residues. The germline gives CDR1 SGHTA, CDR2 FQGTGA. The CDR3 spells CASSLTRENTGELFF.

The chain is built from TRBV5-1 and TRBJ2-5. From germline, CDR1 is SGHRS and CDR2 YFSETQ. The CDR3 runs 13 residues. The CDR3 sequence: CASSLWDQETQYF.

This chain links TRBV5-1 with TRBJ2-7; the TCRdb D gene call, TRBD2, has no DNA to confirm it. The CDR3 runs to 15 residues. Germline CDR1 is SGHRS and CDR2 is YFSETQ. The CDR3 spells CASSEYGSLGDEQYF.

The chain has TRBV10-2 and TRBJ2-1; absent DNA, TCRdb's TRBD1 call cannot be checked. Germline-derived CDR1 and CDR2 are WSHSY and SAAADI. CDR3 length: 16 amino acids. The CDR3 spells CASSAGTGFSYNEQFF.

This chain joins TRBV28 and TRBJ2-1; the TCRdb call, TRBD1, lacks DNA for checking. Germline CDR1 is MDHEN and CDR2 is SYDVKM. CDR3 size: 13 residues. CDR3 sequence: CASQTTGDNEQFF.

The genes are TRBV28 and TRBJ2-1; TCRdb gives TRBD2 as the D gene, but with no DNA this cannot be confirmed. This CDR3 has 15 residues. The germline V gene encodes CDR1 MDHEN and CDR2 SYDVKM. The CDR3 reads CASSRRDLATNEQFF.

The gene calls are TRBV28 and TRBJ1-1; absent DNA, TCRdb's TRBD1 call cannot be checked. The CDR3 runs 13 residues. Germline V gives CDR1 MDHEN, CDR2 SYDVKM. The CDR3: CASSPWGNTEAFF. The complete variable domain, with remaining parts taken from reference TRBV28 and TRBJ1-1, reads DVKVTQSSRYLVKRTGEKVFLECVQDMDHENMFWYRQDPGLGLRLIYFSYDVKMKEKGDIPEGYSVSREKKERFSLILESASTNQTSMYLCASSPWGNTEAFFGQGTRLTVV.

J is TRBJ2-7 and V is TRBV7-2; the TCRdb call, TRBD1, lacks DNA for checking. The V gene's germline CDR1 is SGHTA and CDR2 FQGNSA. The CDR3 loop spans 15 amino acids. CDR3 amino acids: CASSLVNWGNYEQYF.